The present entry profiles one T cell receptor beta chain with its context. As handled by the study authors: Amplification from reference gene primers served as the basis for estimated nucleated cell counts. Assay used: immunoSEQ multiplex PCR; TCRdb lists only in-frame clones, some missing. Clonal size and the V and J genes are those of that table, whereas D and trimming came from the DNA. The sample records about 100,000 clones, about 80% being singletons. The data derive from a study of blood T cell repertoires in COVID-19. Study in general: From the United States, Italy and Spain came samples of acute and convalescent COVID-19. T cells, B-cell-depleted T cells, or PBMCs provided the cDNA or gDNA that served as material.

The sequence derives from a man aged 70 or older with active or convalescent COVID-19. Sequencing input: peripheral blood.

For the CDR3, the DNA is TGTGCCAGCAGCGTAGAGGGCGGGTTGGGGACAGATACGCAGTATTTT. Translating it yields CASSVEGGLGTDTQYF. This chain joins TRBV9 and TRBJ2-3; TRBD2 is a possible D gene (5 bases). Looked up from germline, CDR1 is SGDLS and CDR2 is YYNGEE. Trimming took off 0 bases at V and 3 bases at J, with 14 bases between the two ends. CDR3 size: 16 residues.